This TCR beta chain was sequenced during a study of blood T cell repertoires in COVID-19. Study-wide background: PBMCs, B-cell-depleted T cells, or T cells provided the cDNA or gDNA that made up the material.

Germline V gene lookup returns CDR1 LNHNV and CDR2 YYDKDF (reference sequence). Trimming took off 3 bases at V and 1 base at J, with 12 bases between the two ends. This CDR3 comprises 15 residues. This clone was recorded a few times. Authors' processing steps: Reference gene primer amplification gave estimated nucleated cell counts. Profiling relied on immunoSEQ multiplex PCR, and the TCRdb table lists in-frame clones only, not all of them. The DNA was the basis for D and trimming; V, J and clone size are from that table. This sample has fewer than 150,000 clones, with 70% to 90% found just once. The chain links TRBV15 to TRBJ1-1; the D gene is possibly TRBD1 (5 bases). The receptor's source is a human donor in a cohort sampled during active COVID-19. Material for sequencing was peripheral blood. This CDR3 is CATSRGQKENTEAFF. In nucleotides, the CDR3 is TGTGCCACCAGCAGGGGGCAGAAAGAGAACACTGAAGCTTTCTTT.